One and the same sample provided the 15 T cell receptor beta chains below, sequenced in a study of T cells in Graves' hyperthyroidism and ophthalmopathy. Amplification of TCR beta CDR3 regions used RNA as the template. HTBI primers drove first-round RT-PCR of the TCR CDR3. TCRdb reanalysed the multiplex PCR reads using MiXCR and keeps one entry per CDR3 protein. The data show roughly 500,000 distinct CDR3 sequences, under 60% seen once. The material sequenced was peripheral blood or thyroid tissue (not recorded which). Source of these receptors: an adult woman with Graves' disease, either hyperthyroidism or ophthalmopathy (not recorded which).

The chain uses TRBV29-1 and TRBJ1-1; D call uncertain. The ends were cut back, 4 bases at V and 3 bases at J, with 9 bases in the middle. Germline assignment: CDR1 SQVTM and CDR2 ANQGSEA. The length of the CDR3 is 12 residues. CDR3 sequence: CSVVEQYTEAFF. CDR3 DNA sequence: TGCAGCGTTGTAGAACAGTACACTGAAGCTTTCTTT. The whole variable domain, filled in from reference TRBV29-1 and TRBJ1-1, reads SAVISQKPSRDICQRGTSLTIQCQVDSQVTMMFWYRQQPGQSLTLIATANQGSEATYESGFVIDKFPISRPNLTFSTLTVSNMSPEDSSIYLCSVVEQYTEAFFGQGTRLTVV.

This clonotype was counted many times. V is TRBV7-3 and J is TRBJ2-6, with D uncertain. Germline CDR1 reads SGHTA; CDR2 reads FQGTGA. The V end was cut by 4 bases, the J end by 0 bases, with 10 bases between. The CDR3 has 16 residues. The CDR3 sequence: CASSSQIHSGANVLTF. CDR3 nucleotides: TGTGCCAGCAGCTCACAGATTCACTCTGGGGCCAACGTCCTGACTTTC. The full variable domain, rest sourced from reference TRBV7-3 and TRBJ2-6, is GAGVSQTPSNKVTEKGKYVELRCDPISGHTALYWYRQSLGQGPEFLIYFQGTGAADDSGLPNDRFFAVRPEGSVSTLKIQRTERGDSAVYLCASSSQIHSGANVLTFGAGSRLTVL.

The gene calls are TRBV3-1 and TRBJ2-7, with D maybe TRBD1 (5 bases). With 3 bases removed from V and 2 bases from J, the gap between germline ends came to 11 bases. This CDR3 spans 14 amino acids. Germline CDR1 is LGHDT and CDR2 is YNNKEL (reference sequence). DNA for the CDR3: TGTGCCAGCAGCCAGGTAGGGGTTACCTACGAGCAGTACTTC. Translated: CASSQVGVTYEQYF.

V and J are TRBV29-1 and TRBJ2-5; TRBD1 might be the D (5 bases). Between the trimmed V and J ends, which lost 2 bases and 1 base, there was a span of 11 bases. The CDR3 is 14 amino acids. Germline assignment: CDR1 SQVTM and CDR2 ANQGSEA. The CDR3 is CSVESDSIQETQYF. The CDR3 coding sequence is TGCAGCGTTGAAAGCGACAGCATCCAAGAGACCCAGTACTTC.

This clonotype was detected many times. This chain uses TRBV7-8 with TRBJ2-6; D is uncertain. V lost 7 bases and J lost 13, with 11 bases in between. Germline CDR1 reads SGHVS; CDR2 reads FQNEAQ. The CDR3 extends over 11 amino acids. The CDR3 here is CASTPVGVLTF. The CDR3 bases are TGTGCCAGCACCCCTGTCGGGGTCCTGACTTTC.

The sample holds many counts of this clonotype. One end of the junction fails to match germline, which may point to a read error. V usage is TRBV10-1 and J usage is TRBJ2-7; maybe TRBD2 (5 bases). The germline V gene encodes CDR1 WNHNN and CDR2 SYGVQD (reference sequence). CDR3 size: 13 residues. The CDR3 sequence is CASSEGGSYEQYF. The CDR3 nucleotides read TGTGCCAGCAGTGAGGGCGGTAGTTACGAGCAGTACTTC.

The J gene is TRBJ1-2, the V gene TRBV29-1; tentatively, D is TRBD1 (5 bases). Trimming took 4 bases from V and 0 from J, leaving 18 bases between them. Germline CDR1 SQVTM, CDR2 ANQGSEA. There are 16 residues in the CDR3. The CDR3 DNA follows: TGCAGCGTTGTTGGGGGGTCGGACACCGCTAACTATGGCTACACCTTC. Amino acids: CSVVGGSDTANYGYTF.

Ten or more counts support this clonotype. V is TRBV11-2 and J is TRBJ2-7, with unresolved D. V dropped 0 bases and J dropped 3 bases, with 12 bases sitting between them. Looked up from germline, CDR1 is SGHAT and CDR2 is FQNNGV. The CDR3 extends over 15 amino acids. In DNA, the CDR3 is TGTGCCAGCAGCTTAGAAATTCTGGGCAGCTACGAGCAGTACTTC. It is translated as CASSLEILGSYEQYF.

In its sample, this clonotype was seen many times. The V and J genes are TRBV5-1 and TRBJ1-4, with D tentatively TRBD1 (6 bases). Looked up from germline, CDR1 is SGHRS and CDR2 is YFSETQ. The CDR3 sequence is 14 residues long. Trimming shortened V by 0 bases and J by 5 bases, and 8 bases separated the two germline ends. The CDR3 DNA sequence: TGCGCCAGCAGCTTGGGAACAGGGAATGAAAAACTGTTTTTT. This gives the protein CASSLGTGNEKLFF.

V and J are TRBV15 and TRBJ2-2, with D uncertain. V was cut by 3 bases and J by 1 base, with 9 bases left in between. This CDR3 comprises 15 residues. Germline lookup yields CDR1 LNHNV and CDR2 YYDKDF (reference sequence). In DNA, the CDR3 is TGTGCCACCAGCAGCTTAGGCCGGAACACCGGGGAGCTGTTTTTT. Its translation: CATSSLGRNTGELFF.

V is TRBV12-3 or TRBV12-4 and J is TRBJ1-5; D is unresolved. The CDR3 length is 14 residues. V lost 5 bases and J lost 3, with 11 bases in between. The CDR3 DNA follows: TGTGCCAGCAGTCCCGGCACCGACAATCAGCCCCAGCATTTT. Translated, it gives CASSPGTDNQPQHF.

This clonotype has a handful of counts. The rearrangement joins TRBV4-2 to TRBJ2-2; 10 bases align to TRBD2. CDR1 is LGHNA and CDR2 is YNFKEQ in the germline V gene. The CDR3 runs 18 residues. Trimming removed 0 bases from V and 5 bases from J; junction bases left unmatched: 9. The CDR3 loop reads CASSQDWLAGVGTGELFF. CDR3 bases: TGTGCCAGCAGCCAAGATTGGCTAGCGGGAGTAGGTACCGGGGAGCTGTTTTTT.

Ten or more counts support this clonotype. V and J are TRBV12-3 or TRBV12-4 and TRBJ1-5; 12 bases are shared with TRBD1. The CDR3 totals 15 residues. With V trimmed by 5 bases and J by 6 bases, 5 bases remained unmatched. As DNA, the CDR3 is TGTGCCAGCAGTCCCCGGGACAGGGGGCTTCAGCCCCAGCATTTT. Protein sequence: CASSPRDRGLQPQHF.

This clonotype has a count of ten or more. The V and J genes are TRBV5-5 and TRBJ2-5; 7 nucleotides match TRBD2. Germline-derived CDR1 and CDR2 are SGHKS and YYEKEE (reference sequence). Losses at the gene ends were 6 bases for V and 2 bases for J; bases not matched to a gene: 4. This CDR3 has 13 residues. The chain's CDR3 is CASNLGLQETQYF. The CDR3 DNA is TGTGCCAGCAACCTGGGACTACAAGAGACCCAGTACTTC.

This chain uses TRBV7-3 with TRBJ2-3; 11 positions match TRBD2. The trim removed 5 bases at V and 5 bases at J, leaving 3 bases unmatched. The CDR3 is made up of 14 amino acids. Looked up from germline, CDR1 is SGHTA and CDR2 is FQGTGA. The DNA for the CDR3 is TGTGCCAGCAGCCCAGGACTAGCGGGAGATACGCAGTATTTT. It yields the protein CASSPGLAGDTQYF.